The clone carrying this T cell receptor (beta chain) has at least ten counts. The target antigen is unknown. Researchers barred patients who had uncontrolled infection, other autoimmune disease, pregnancy or lactation. Fresh peripheral blood, 9.5 to 10 ml of it, supplied the PBMCs. These data are taken from a study of T cells in Graves' hyperthyroidism and ophthalmopathy. Study results and caveats: Blood samples included most of the expanded thyroid clonotypes exceeding 0.001.

The CDR3 regions of TCR beta were amplified from RNA transcripts. The TCR CDR3 first-round RT-PCR relied on the HTBI primer set. TCRdb reprocessed the multiplex PCR reads with MiXCR, giving one entry per CDR3 protein. Of some 250,000 distinct CDR3 sequences in the sample, just over 14% were seen once. This CDR3 spans 13 amino acids. Germline V gene sequence: CDR1 DFQATT, CDR2 SNEGSKA (reference sequence). The chain has TRBV20-1 and TRBJ1-1; a possible D gene is TRBD1 (6 bases). The sequencing input was blood. The TCR was taken from a middle-aged woman with Graves' hyperthyroidism that later progressed to Graves' ophthalmopathy. CDR3 residues: CGGGQTMNTEAFF. CDR3 sequence (DNA): TGCGGGGGGGGACAAACCATGAACACTGAAGCTTTCTTT.